Presented here are 32 T cell receptor beta chains from one specimen sequenced in a study of blood T cell repertoires in COVID-19 (dated by TCRdb to about 2020). Libraries were prepared through the immunoSEQ multiplex PCR assay. TCRdb provides this immuneACCESS table in a form limited to in-frame rearrangements. Some clones are lacking; in checked studies, under half of them reflect an unresolved V gene, and why the rest are absent is not known. In all, the sample holds 110,000 or so clones, and less than 90% of those were seen once. Roughly 7.9% of the sample is in the top ten clones. What was sequenced was peripheral blood. Receptors were obtained from a man between 65 and 80 years old who had recovered from COVID-19.

This chain connects TRBV28 to TRBJ2-7; 8 positions agree with TRBD1. The junction had 5 bases not matched to a gene; V was cut back by 5 bases and J by 2 bases. Germline V gene sequence: CDR1 MDHEN, CDR2 SYDVKM. CDR3 length: 14 amino acids. The chain's CDR3 is CASSPDRGTYEQYF. As DNA, the CDR3 is TGTGCCAGCAGTCCTGACAGGGGAACCTACGAGCAGTACTTC.

This chain links TRBV4-2 with TRBJ2-6, with 9 bases aligning to TRBD2. Germline V gives CDR1 LGHNA, CDR2 YNFKEQ. Trimming at V came to 1 base and at J to 0 bases, leaving 7 bases not matched to a gene. This CDR3 is 19 amino acids long. The CDR3 spells CASSQGPSGAYSGANVLTF. Written as DNA, the CDR3 is TGTGCCAGCAGCCAAGGACCTAGCGGGGCATACTCTGGGGCCAACGTCCTGACTTTC.

The rearrangement links TRBV5-6 to TRBJ1-1; possibly TRBD1 for D (6 bases). Germline V gene lookup returns CDR1 SGHDT and CDR2 YYEEEE. The CDR3 spans 13 residues. Trimming removed 5 bases from V and 3 bases from J, with 11 bases in between. The CDR3 reads CASSRGRDTEAFF. CDR3 coding DNA: TGTGCCAGCAGTAGGGGGAGGGACACTGAAGCTTTCTTT.

The chain links TRBV5-1 to TRBJ2-3; the match to TRBD2 covers 9 bases. V shed 1 base and J 2 bases; nucleotides not matched to a gene: 5. The CDR3 loop spans 16 amino acids. Germline values: CDR1 SGHRS, CDR2 YFSETQ. CDR3 region: CASSLIPSGTTDTQYF. Here the CDR3 DNA reads TGCGCCAGCAGCTTGATCCCTAGCGGGACCACAGATACGCAGTATTTT.

V is TRBV5-4 and J is TRBJ2-1; 10 nucleotides agree with TRBD1. Per the germline V gene, CDR1 is SGHNT and CDR2 is YYREEE (reference sequence). V dropped 5 bases and J dropped 9; count of bases not matched to a gene: 8. The CDR3 length is 14 residues. The CDR3 spells CASRPGQGRSEQFF. CDR3 nucleotides: TGTGCCAGCAGACCGGGACAGGGGCGCTCTGAGCAGTTCTTC. The full variable domain, completed using reference TRBV5-4 and TRBJ2-1, is ETGVTQSPTHLIKTRGQQVTLRCSSQSGHNTVSWYQQALGQGPQFIFQYYREEENGRGNFPPRFSGLQFPNYSSELNVNALELDDSALYLCASRPGQGRSEQFFGPGTRLTVL.

The chain combines TRBV7-7 with TRBJ1-5, with TRBD1 as a possible D gene (5 bases). Trimming took off 3 bases at V and 1 base at J, with 16 bases between the two ends. The CDR3 contains 17 residues. Germline-derived CDR1 and CDR2 are SSHAT and FNYEAQ (reference sequence). The CDR3 sequence: CASSFSRARGSNQPQHF. The DNA of the CDR3 is TGTGCCAGCAGCTTCTCCAGGGCCAGAGGAAGCAATCAGCCCCAGCATTTT.

This clone was counted a single time. The V call is TRBV5-4, the J call TRBJ1-1; D is possibly TRBD1 (6 bases). Per the germline V gene, CDR1 is SGHNT and CDR2 is YYREEE (reference sequence). Trimming took off 2 bases at V and 7 bases at J, with 15 bases between the two ends. This CDR3 spans 14 amino acids. Written as DNA, the CDR3 is TGTGCCAGCAGCTTTGAGGGGGTGGGACGTGAAGCTTTCTTT. Its protein is CASSFEGVGREAFF.

This chain connects TRBV19 to TRBJ2-3; D is unresolved. The germline gives CDR1 LNHDA, CDR2 SQIVND (reference sequence). The V gene lost 2 bases and the J gene lost 1 base, with 7 bases spanning the gap. The CDR3 length is 14 residues. The CDR3 protein is CASSIMAGTDTQYF. CDR3 sequence (DNA): TGTGCCAGTAGTATAATGGCGGGCACAGATACGCAGTATTTT.

V usage is TRBV2 and J usage is TRBJ2-1; TRBD1 aligns across 8 bases. V lost 5 bases and J lost 8; bases outside the gene matches: 5. Per germline, CDR1 SNHLY and CDR2 FYNNEI. CDR3 length: 13 residues. The CDR3 nucleotides read TGTGCCAGCAGTTTAGACAGGGGTGATGAGCAGTTCTTC. Its translation is CASSLDRGDEQFF.

J is TRBJ2-1 and V is TRBV4-3; D unresolved. V was clipped by 1 base and J by 3 bases, with 7 bases between them. Germline-derived CDR1 and CDR2 are LGHNA and YSLEER. The CDR3 is 14 residues long. The CDR3 nucleotides are TGCGCCAGCAGCCAAGGGCAGGACTACAATGAGCAGTTCTTC. Protein sequence: CASSQGQDYNEQFF.

The V gene is TRBV5-6, the J gene TRBJ2-1; TRBD1 is a possible D gene (6 bases). V was trimmed by 3 bases and J by 6 bases, leaving 13 bases between them. The CDR3 has 14 residues. Germline CDR1 is SGHDT and CDR2 is YYEEEE. CDR3: CASSSPDRRNEQFF. CDR3 in DNA: TGTGCCAGCAGCTCACCTGACAGGCGCAATGAGCAGTTCTTC.

V is TRBV2 and J is TRBJ2-5, with D possibly matching TRBD1 (6 bases). The V gene's germline CDR1 is SNHLY and CDR2 FYNNEI. The CDR3 has 14 amino acids. V was clipped by 3 bases and J by 7 bases, with 15 bases between them. This chain's CDR3 is CASSELQGTGTQYF. As DNA, the CDR3 is TGTGCCAGCAGTGAGCTACAGGGTACGGGGACCCAGTACTTC.

The chain is built from TRBV27 and TRBJ1-1, with TRBD1 as a possible D gene (6 bases). The germline gives CDR1 MNHEY, CDR2 SMNVEV (reference sequence). The CDR3 sequence is 13 residues long. Between the trimmed V and J ends, which lost 3 bases and 4 bases, there was a span of 9 bases. For the CDR3, the DNA is TGTGCCAGCAGTTTGATAGGGGGCACTGAAGCTTTCTTT. Encoded protein: CASSLIGGTEAFF.

Here the CDR3 reads CASSNGVRFENYGYTF. CDR3 sequence (DNA): TGTGCCAGCAGTAACGGGGTGCGATTTGAGAACTATGGCTACACCTTC. V is TRBV28 and J is TRBJ1-2; unclear D gene. The ends were cut back, 5 bases at V and 2 bases at J, with 18 bases in the middle. The CDR3 has 16 residues. Germline lookup yields CDR1 MDHEN and CDR2 SYDVKM.

This chain uses TRBV5-4 with TRBJ2-7; weak D call: TRBD2 (5 bases). The CDR3 runs 15 residues. CDR1 SGHNT and CDR2 YYREEE come from the germline V gene (reference sequence). Trimming shortened V by 4 bases and J by 4 bases, and 18 bases separated the two germline ends. The CDR3 DNA is TGTGCCAGCAGCCCGCCTGGTGGGAGTAGATACGAGCAGTACTTC. Translation: CASSPPGGSRYEQYF.

The chain employs TRBV5-1 and TRBJ2-1, with 7 bases aligning to TRBD1. V was pared by 0 bases and J by 1 base, with 10 bases of the junction left unmatched. CDR1 and CDR2 from the germline V gene are SGHRS and YFSETQ. The CDR3 extends over 18 amino acids. This CDR3 reads CASSLGLTGVKSYNEQFF. The CDR3, as DNA: TGCGCCAGCAGCTTGGGACTAACAGGGGTAAAGTCCTACAATGAGCAGTTCTTC.

About this clone itself: The sample carries other DNA sequences with the same CDR3. This rearrangement joins TRBV2 to TRBJ1-1; the match to TRBD1 covers 8 bases. Germline V gene data show CDR1 as SNHLY and CDR2 as FYNNEI. The CDR3 covers 13 residues. The V gene end was trimmed by 6 bases and the J gene end by 2 bases; junction bases not matched to a gene: 2. The CDR3: CASSGQGNTEAFF. CDR3 in DNA: TGTGCCAGCAGCGGACAGGGAAACACTGAAGCTTTCTTT.

This clone occurred once. This chain uses TRBV19 with TRBJ2-7; D might be TRBD1 (5 bases). Germline V gene data show CDR1 as LNHDA and CDR2 as SQIVND (reference sequence). This CDR3 has 14 residues. V was cut by 7 bases and J by 4 bases, with 17 bases left in between. The CDR3 loop reads CASNPKGLGYEQYF. CDR3 nucleotides: TGTGCCAGTAACCCGAAGGGGCTTGGTTACGAGCAGTACTTC.

The chain recombines TRBV9 with TRBJ1-2, with a possible D match to TRBD1 (6 bases). Germline values: CDR1 SGDLS, CDR2 YYNGEE. The CDR3 is 15 residues long. Trimming removed 2 bases at V and 2 bases at J, with 13 bases between. CDR3 coding DNA: TGTGCCAGCAGCGTCCAGACAGGTCAAAACTATGGCTACACCTTC. It encodes CASSVQTGQNYGYTF.

This rearrangement joins TRBV7-2 to TRBJ1-1, with D uncertain. The V gene lost 0 bases and the J gene lost 1 base, with 18 bases spanning the gap. This CDR3 has 18 residues. CDR1 and CDR2 (germline): SGHTA, FQGNSA. CDR3 DNA sequence: TGTGCCAGCAGCTTAGCGCGAGCAAGTAATCCCCCGAACACTGAAGCTTTCTTT. Encoded protein: CASSLARASNPPNTEAFF.

The chain uses TRBV4-1 and TRBJ1-6; 7 positions agree with TRBD1. V shed 3 bases, J shed 6 bases, and the junction held 5 bases outside the gene matches. Per the germline V gene, CDR1 is MGHRA and CDR2 is YSYEKL. The CDR3 spans 15 residues. CDR3 DNA: TGCGCCAGCAGCCACCCCAGGGGGAGTAATTCACCCCTCCACTTT. It codes for CASSHPRGSNSPLHF.

In its sample, this clone was seen a few times. The V and J genes are TRBV5-6 and TRBJ2-2; 8 bases align to TRBD1. The CDR3 has 17 residues. From germline, CDR1 is SGHDT and CDR2 YYEEEE. V shed 6 bases, J shed 6 bases, and the junction held 16 bases outside the gene matches. The CDR3 DNA sequence: TGTGCCAGCAACTCTCTCCGGACAGGGTTGGTTTCCGGGGAGCTGTTTTTT. Translation: CASNSLRTGLVSGELFF.

This clone has only one observation. This rearrangement joins TRBV5-8 to TRBJ1-2; D gene unclear. Trimming shortened V by 3 bases and J by 4 bases, and 13 bases separated the two germline ends. Germline V gives CDR1 SGHTS, CDR2 YDEGEE. This CDR3 is built from 14 residues. The chain's CDR3 is CASSSSQRGYGYTF. The CDR3 DNA follows: TGTGCCAGCAGCTCATCGCAGAGAGGCTATGGCTACACCTTC.

This sequence joins TRBV28 and TRBJ2-2; perhaps TRBD1 as D (5 bases). The germline V gene encodes CDR1 MDHEN and CDR2 SYDVKM. Trimming shortened V by 3 bases and J by 10 bases, and 9 bases separated the two germline ends. The CDR3 covers 12 residues. The CDR3 nucleotides read TGTGCCAGCAGTTTTGTCAGGGAGGAGCTGTTTTTT. Protein product: CASSFVREELFF.

V gene TRBV5-5 combines with J gene TRBJ2-1, with TRBD2 identical over 9 bases. Germline V gene lookup returns CDR1 SGHKS and CDR2 YYEKEE (reference sequence). The CDR3 is 16 amino acids. V trimming: 0 bases; J trimming: 7 bases; junction bases outside the gene matches: 8. CDR3 sequence: CASSLVLAGGRNEQFF. CDR3 bases: TGTGCCAGCAGCTTGGTGCTGGCGGGGGGGCGGAATGAGCAGTTCTTC.

The V and J genes are TRBV29-1 and TRBJ1-4, with 8 bases fitting TRBD1. The CDR3 spans 13 residues. V lost 6 bases, J lost 5 bases, and 5 bases stayed unmatched. CDR1 SQVTM and CDR2 ANQGSEA come from the germline V gene. Written as DNA, the CDR3 is TGCAGCGTCAGGACAGGGAGGAATGAAAAACTGTTTTTT. Its protein is CSVRTGRNEKLFF.

V is TRBV24-1 and J is TRBJ2-1; possible D gene TRBD1, 6 bases. This CDR3 has 12 residues. Germline V gives CDR1 KGHDR, CDR2 SFDVKD. V gave up 6 bases and J gave up 6 bases, with 8 bases separating them. Written as DNA, the CDR3 is TGTGCCACCAGTCTGACAGGCAATGAGCAGTTCTTC. The encoded protein is CATSLTGNEQFF.

The chain employs TRBV9 and TRBJ2-1; maybe TRBD1 (5 bases). CDR3 size: 15 residues. Germline V gene lookup returns CDR1 SGDLS and CDR2 YYNGEE. Trimming took 0 bases from V and 10 from J, leaving 17 bases between them. CDR3 sequence (DNA): TGTGCCAGCAGCGTAGTTGACAGTGGGGCGAGGGAGCAGTTCTTC. Translation: CASSVVDSGAREQFF.

The chain employs TRBV12-3 or TRBV12-4 and TRBJ1-1; tentatively, D is TRBD1 (6 bases). V was cut by 6 bases and J by 4 bases, with 12 bases left in between. This CDR3 has 13 residues. The CDR3 nucleotides are TGTGCCAGCAGAAATACAGGGACCACTGAAGCTTTCTTT. This translates into CASRNTGTTEAFF.

The count of this clone is one. The chain couples TRBV4-1 to TRBJ2-4, with D maybe TRBD2 (5 bases). The germline V gene encodes CDR1 MGHRA and CDR2 YSYEKL. V lost 0 bases and J lost 4, with 16 bases in between. This CDR3 is 17 amino acids long. The chain's CDR3 is CASSQDPPTTSKNIQYF. As DNA, the CDR3 is TGCGCCAGCAGCCAAGACCCACCGACCACTAGTAAAAACATTCAGTACTTC.

J is TRBJ2-3 and V is TRBV4-2, with D perhaps matching TRBD2 (6 bases). Germline-derived CDR1 and CDR2 are LGHNA and YNFKEQ. The CDR3 contains 17 residues. V was trimmed by 0 bases and J by 6 bases, leaving 19 bases between them. The CDR3, as DNA: TGTGCCAGCAGCCAAGATTTACGTGCGGGGTCAGGGGATACGCAGTATTTT. It is translated as CASSQDLRAGSGDTQYF.

J is TRBJ2-5 and V is TRBV18; perhaps TRBD2 as D (6 bases). V lost 2 bases and J lost 5, with 24 bases in between. Germline loops: CDR1 KGHSH, CDR2 LQKENI. CDR3 length: 18 residues. The CDR3 is CASSPKGGNPPGRETQYF. DNA for the CDR3: TGTGCCAGCTCACCAAAAGGAGGGAATCCTCCAGGGCGGGAGACCCAGTACTTC.